The rows below give T cell receptor beta chains drawn from one sample of a study of blood T cells in healthy people across ages. One entry per CDR3 protein results from TCRdb running MiXCR on the 5' RACE reads. The sample consists of about 1.4 million distinct CDR3 sequences, roughly 64% of them appearing once. The sample taken for sequencing was blood. The receptors stem from a young man in good health. Both conserved end residues are part of each CDR3. Fields, in order: V gene, CDR3 protein.

TRBV15 CATSVQRTDKGYGYTF
TRBV29-1 CSALGSSYNERFF
TRBV20-1 CSARGQGIYGYTF
TRBV7-2 CASSSPSLGVDSPLHF
TRBV6-2/TRBV6-3 CASSYHYRPGLADTQYF
TRBV6-2/TRBV6-3 CASSYSPGASYEQFF
TRBV5-5 CASSITSGTDTQYF
TRBV25-1 CASSPGGGPSYTDTQYF
TRBV6-1 CASSETGVRFF
TRBV28 CASSPIFEVTDTQYF
TRBV6-6 CASSYTASGSSYNEQFF